This note documents a single TCR beta chain sequence. Low-dose radiotherapy, low-dose cyclophosphamide, aspirin, ipilimumab and nivolumab were all given to the donors. Those who qualified had advanced solid tumors (lacking tumor-infiltrating lymphocytes). The sample comes from a study of low-dose radiotherapy and immunotherapy resistance in tumors. Whole-study context: It was 1 Gy per fraction every two weeks that Cohort 2 received, adding up to 13 Gy over 26 weeks. Intravenous administration to patients comprised nivolumab at 240 mg every two weeks and ipilimumab at 1 mg/kg every six weeks.

TRAV- and TRBV-specific primers primed first-strand cDNA, covering alpha and beta chains. With a V-primer adapter and a constant-region primer, TCRs were amplified for around 20 PCR cycles. MiXCR was run by TCRdb on the reads, yielding one entry per CDR3 protein. Of about 15,000 distinct CDR3 sequences in the sample, more than 50% were seen once. Germline-derived CDR1 and CDR2 are MNHNY and SVGAGI (reference sequence). Trimming left V 7 bases short and J 5 bases short, with 11 bases between. The CDR3 covers 13 residues. V and J are TRBV6-6 and TRBJ2-2, with a possible D match to TRBD1 (6 bases). This clonotype originated in a human donor with advanced metastatic prostate, ovarian, gallbladder or colorectal cancer (not recorded which). This table probably holds off-target reads from a library built for another chain. CDR3 coding DNA: TGTGCCAGCATAAGGGGGATTACCGGGGAGCTGTTTTTT. Protein: CASIRGITGELFF.